This T cell receptor beta chain was sequenced in a study of T cell repertoires in cytomegalovirus infection. Overall study: Evidence of both CMV infection and a matching HLA type came from public TCR beta signatures. Overall study results and limits: Frequencies of public TCR beta families were cumulated, and this identified carriers of CMV plus the relevant HLA. The ex vivo response was dominated by HLA-C-restricted CMV-specific TCR beta clonotypes.

MiXCR was run by TCRdb on the reads, yielding one entry per CDR3 protein. The sample contains about 920,000 distinct CDR3 sequences, approximately 32% of which appear only once. CDR1 MNHEY and CDR2 SMNVEV come from the germline V gene (reference sequence). V was cut by 7 bases and J by 2 bases, with 14 bases left in between. The CDR3 is 14 amino acids. As concerns this clonotype: Its antigen remains unidentified.

The rearrangement uses TRBV27 and TRBJ1-1, with D possibly being TRBD1 (5 bases). The specimen comprised cultured CD8+ T cells from PBMCs, sampled from culture after CMV antigen stimulation. This receptor was taken from a human donor in good health (CMV status not recorded). Some clones in this sample may be carry-over from other donors' samples. Here the CDR3 DNA reads TGTGCCAGCACCTGGAGGGGCCCCAACACTGAAGCTTTCTTT. This codes for CASTWRGPNTEAFF.